Below are 29 T cell receptor beta chains sequenced from a single sample in a study of blood T cell repertoires in COVID-19. Repertoires were generated with immunoSEQ multiplex PCR, while TCRdb's copy carries only in-frame clones and drops some. The sample lists about 400,000 clones, over 75% occurring once. Sequenced input: PBMCs or T cells enriched from blood (not recorded which). All receptors derive from a woman aged 25 to 45 who had recovered from COVID-19.

CDR3 region: CASSPGTSGSEQFF. The CDR3 DNA reads TGCGCCAGCAGCCCTGGGACTAGCGGGAGTGAGCAGTTCTTC. This chain links TRBV5-1 with TRBJ2-1, with 14 bases that match TRBD2. Germline CDR1 SGHRS, CDR2 YFSETQ. Germline trimming cut 4 bases from V and 9 bases from J; bases unmatched to any gene: 3. The CDR3 loop spans 14 amino acids.

The gene calls are TRBV7-2 and TRBJ2-1, with 7 bases fitting TRBD2. The germline V gene encodes CDR1 SGHTA and CDR2 FQGNSA. Germline trimming cut 2 bases from V and 2 bases from J; bases unmatched to any gene: 6. The CDR3 runs 16 residues. The CDR3 sequence: CASSLIAGLTYNEQFF. CDR3 DNA: TGTGCCAGCAGCTTAATAGCGGGTTTAACCTACAATGAGCAGTTCTTC.

The gene calls are TRBV19 and TRBJ1-5; D ambiguous. The CDR3 runs to 12 residues. CDR1 and CDR2 (germline): LNHDA, SQIVND (reference sequence). Trimming removed 3 bases from V and 9 bases from J, with 9 bases in between. The chain's CDR3 is CASSIPNGPQHF. CDR3 in DNA: TGTGCCAGTAGTATTCCTAATGGGCCCCAGCATTTT.

CDR3 nucleotides: TGCGCCAGCAGCCTCAGGGACAGTGGCCCCTACGAGCAGTACTTC. Its translation is CASSLRDSGPYEQYF. The rearrangement joins TRBV4-1 to TRBJ2-7, with TRBD1 matching 7 bases. Germline V lookup: CDR1 MGHRA, CDR2 YSYEKL. The CDR3 sequence is 15 residues long. The ends lost 4 bases at V and 2 bases at J; junction bases unmatched: 8.

The CDR3: CASSVGVAGADTQYF. CDR3 coding DNA: TGTGCCAGCAGCGTAGGGGTAGCGGGGGCGGATACGCAGTATTTT. The J gene is TRBJ2-3, the V gene TRBV9; 9 bases agree with TRBD2. Germline loops: CDR1 SGDLS, CDR2 YYNGEE. Germline trimming cut 0 bases from V and 6 bases from J; bases unmatched to any gene: 5. CDR3 size: 15 residues.

The rearrangement links TRBV10-3 to TRBJ1-1; TRBD1 is a possible D gene (6 bases). Per germline, CDR1 ENHRY and CDR2 SYGVKD. The CDR3 consists of 15 residues. V lost 5 bases and J lost 1, with 14 bases in between. The CDR3: CAISKSGQPNTEAFF. The CDR3 bases are TGTGCCATCAGTAAATCTGGACAGCCGAACACTGAAGCTTTCTTT.

This clone was observed many times. The rearrangement links TRBV10-3 to TRBJ2-5, with D possibly matching TRBD1 (5 bases). In germline, CDR1 is ENHRY, CDR2 SYGVKD. Deletions cut 3 bases from V and 4 bases from J, with 15 bases between. The CDR3 sequence is 15 residues long. CDR3 region: CAISDPKGSGETQYF. The CDR3 DNA follows: TGTGCCATCAGTGACCCGAAGGGGTCAGGAGAGACCCAGTACTTC.

This chain connects TRBV14 to TRBJ1-1; a possible D gene is TRBD1 (6 bases). The V gene's germline CDR1 is SGHDN and CDR2 FVKESK. Trimming removed 5 bases at V and 7 bases at J, with 14 bases between. The CDR3 has 13 residues. CDR3 nucleotide sequence: TGTGCCAGCAGCACCCCAGGGGCCCGTGAAGCTTTCTTT. This encodes CASSTPGAREAFF.

The chain recombines TRBV28 with TRBJ1-2, with a weak D call TRBD1 (5 bases). Between the trimmed V and J ends, which lost 5 bases and 2 bases, there was a span of 24 bases. Germline assignment: CDR1 MDHEN and CDR2 SYDVKM. The CDR3 is 18 residues long. The CDR3 nucleotides are TGTGCCAGCAGTAAATTAATCCAGGGAGGACGGTGGAACTATGGCTACACCTTC. Translated: CASSKLIQGGRWNYGYTF.

In this sample, this clone turned up once. The chain employs TRBV20-1 and TRBJ2-7; 8 bases line up with TRBD2. The germline V gene has CDR1 DFQATT and CDR2 SNEGSKA (reference sequence). The CDR3 runs to 15 residues. The J segment lost 3 bases and the V segment lost 3 bases, leaving 10 bases of the junction unmatched. CDR3 in amino acids: CSASHPGGEGYEQYF. In DNA form, the CDR3 reads TGCAGTGCTAGTCATCCGGGAGGGGAGGGCTACGAGCAGTACTTC.

The chain joins TRBV7-9 to TRBJ2-1, with D possibly being TRBD1 (5 bases). This CDR3 comprises 14 residues. From germline, CDR1 is SEHNR and CDR2 FQNEAQ (reference sequence). V gave up 1 base and J gave up 6 bases, with 10 bases separating them. The CDR3 DNA is TGTGCCAGCAGCTTAGGTCAGGGTAGCAATGAGCAGTTCTTC. Translated, it gives CASSLGQGSNEQFF.

This chain uses TRBV6-1 with TRBJ2-7; perhaps TRBD2 as D (6 bases). The germline V and J ends were trimmed by 2 bases and 0 bases, with 8 bases remaining between them. Looked up from germline, CDR1 is MNHNS and CDR2 is SASEGT. This CDR3 contains 14 residues. The CDR3 DNA reads TGTGCCAGCAGTGAAATGCGGGGCTCCTACGAGCAGTACTTC. Encoded protein: CASSEMRGSYEQYF.

The CDR3 spells CASSPGLAQEQYF. The CDR3 DNA sequence: TGTGCCAGCAGCCCGGGACTAGCTCAAGAGCAGTACTTC. The V and J genes are TRBV5-4 and TRBJ2-7, with 9 bases fitting TRBD2. The V segment lost 4 bases and the J segment 7 bases; nucleotides outside the gene matches: 6. CDR1 is SGHNT, CDR2 YYREEE, per germline (reference sequence). This CDR3 region has 13 residues.

This clone was picked up a small number of times. V and J are TRBV5-6 and TRBJ1-3; D remains ambiguous. Germline CDR1 and CDR2: SGHDT and YYEEEE. V was shortened by 0 bases and J by 0 bases, with 7 bases between the two germline ends. The CDR3 is 15 amino acids. The CDR3 reads CASSLAAGSGNTIYF. The CDR3, as DNA: TGTGCCAGCAGCTTGGCTGCAGGCTCTGGAAACACCATATATTTT.

The chain carries TRBV9 and TRBJ2-3; TRBD1 agrees at 9 bases. V was clipped by 4 bases and J by 2 bases; unmatched bases: 11. Germline CDR1 SGDLS, CDR2 YYNGEE. The CDR3 is made up of 17 amino acids. CDR3 sequence: CASSRTLQGADTDTQYF. CDR3 nucleotides: TGTGCCAGCAGCCGCACCCTACAGGGGGCGGACACAGATACGCAGTATTTT.

This chain uses TRBV30 with TRBJ2-3; 11 bases align to TRBD2. Looked up from germline, CDR1 is GTSNPN and CDR2 is SVGIG (reference sequence). The V and J ends lost 2 bases and 4 bases, in that order; junction bases with no gene match: 2. This CDR3 is 14 amino acids long. CDR3 DNA sequence: TGTGCCTGGAGTATAGCGGGGGGGGCAGATACGCAGTATTTT. The encoded protein is CAWSIAGGADTQYF. Supplemented by reference TRBV30 and TRBJ2-3, the full variable domain reads SQTIHQWPATLVQPVGSPLSLECTVEGTSNPNLYWYRQAAGRGLQLLFYSVGIGQISSEVPQNLSASRPQDRQFILSSKKLLLSDSGFYLCAWSIAGGADTQYFGPGTRLTVL.

This clone was recorded once. The rearrangement joins TRBV4-1 to TRBJ1-6; 7 positions match TRBD1. V was clipped by 4 bases and J by 0 bases; unmatched bases: 6. The germline CDR1 and CDR2 sequences are MGHRA and YSYEKL. The CDR3 spans 17 residues. DNA of the CDR3: TGCGCCAGCAGCCCGGGACAGCTGAGCTCCTATAATTCACCCCTCCACTTT. Its protein is CASSPGQLSSYNSPLHF.

The chain couples TRBV7-9 to TRBJ2-7, with a tentative D call TRBD2 (7 bases). V lost 1 base to trimming and J lost 0 bases, with 16 bases between them. This CDR3 spans 17 amino acids. Germline assignment: CDR1 SEHNR and CDR2 FQNEAQ (reference sequence). CDR3 sequence: CASSLVSGGPSSYEQYF. In nucleotides, the CDR3 is TGTGCCAGCAGCTTAGTCTCGGGGGGCCCCAGCTCCTACGAGCAGTACTTC.

The gene calls are TRBV9 and TRBJ2-5, with D perhaps TRBD2 (6 bases). Germline assignment: CDR1 SGDLS and CDR2 YYNGEE. The CDR3 is 13 residues long. The ends were cut back, 4 bases at V and 5 bases at J, with 12 bases in the middle. CDR3 loop: CASSSLGGETQYF. CDR3 nucleotides: TGTGCCAGCAGCTCCCTCGGGGGTGAGACCCAGTACTTC.

The chain uses TRBV6-5 and TRBJ2-5; 10 nucleotides align to TRBD1. Germline V gene lookup returns CDR1 MNHEY and CDR2 SVGAGI. Trimming took 5 bases from V and 5 from J; bases not matched to a gene: 5. This CDR3 spans 14 amino acids. The CDR3 DNA reads as TGTGCCAGCAGTAGACAGGGGGCTAGGGAGACCCAGTACTTC. This codes for CASSRQGARETQYF.

The V call is TRBV19, the J call TRBJ2-1; no clear D. V lost 11 bases to trimming and J lost 10 bases, with 15 bases between them. The CDR3 is 11 amino acids. Germline-derived CDR1 and CDR2 are LNHDA and SQIVND (reference sequence). The CDR3 DNA sequence: TGTGCCGTAGTATGTTCCACCGAGCAGTTCTTC. Protein sequence: CAVVCSTEQFF.

J is TRBJ2-3 and V is TRBV10-1, with 11 nucleotides matching TRBD2. The CDR3 has 16 amino acids. CDR1 and CDR2 (germline): WNHNN, SYGVQD (reference sequence). J gave up 1 base and V 6 bases, and 6 bases lay outside the gene matches. CDR3 protein: CASRGRLAGRTDTQYF. The CDR3 DNA reads as TGCGCCAGCAGGGGGAGACTAGCGGGGCGCACAGATACGCAGTATTTT.

This clone was seen a single time. The chain couples TRBV9 to TRBJ1-1, with D perhaps matching TRBD1 (5 bases). The germline gives CDR1 SGDLS, CDR2 YYNGEE. The CDR3 has 14 amino acids. V lost 4 bases, J lost 2 bases, and 12 bases lay in between. CDR3 coding DNA: TGTGCCAGCAGCCCTGGGAGGGGCAACACTGAAGCTTTCTTT. It specifies CASSPGRGNTEAFF.

The gene calls are TRBV27 and TRBJ2-7, with D unresolved. The V end lost 3 bases, the J end lost 5 bases, and 14 bases lay between the germline ends. Germline CDR1 reads MNHEY; CDR2 reads SMNVEV (reference sequence). The CDR3 runs to 14 residues. CDR3 sequence: CASSLGRALHEQYF. For the CDR3, the DNA is TGTGCCAGCAGTTTGGGCAGAGCCCTGCACGAGCAGTACTTC.

V is TRBV5-1 and J is TRBJ2-7, with TRBD2 matching 7 bases. Germline assignment: CDR1 SGHRS and CDR2 YFSETQ. This CDR3 is built from 14 residues. V was clipped by 2 bases and J by 7 bases; unmatched bases: 9. The CDR3 reads CASSFGGLGGEQYF. In DNA form, the CDR3 reads TGCGCCAGCAGCTTCGGCGGCCTCGGGGGGGAGCAGTACTTC. The whole variable domain, filled in from reference TRBV5-1 and TRBJ2-7, reads KAGVTQTPRYLIKTRGQQVTLSCSPISGHRSVSWYQQTPGQGLQFLFEYFSETQRNKGNFPGRFSGRQFSNSRSEMNVSTLELGDSALYLCASSFGGLGGEQYFGPGTRLTVT.

The chain has TRBV27 and TRBJ1-5; D call uncertain. This CDR3 contains 16 residues. The ends were cut back, 3 bases at V and 0 bases at J, with 12 bases in the middle. The germline CDR1 and CDR2 sequences are MNHEY and SMNVEV (reference sequence). The CDR3 DNA reads as TGTGCCAGCAGTTTGGTTTTCAGTTATAGCAATCAGCCCCAGCATTTT. It codes for CASSLVFSYSNQPQHF.

This chain uses TRBV19 with TRBJ1-1; TRBD1 agrees at 8 bases. CDR1 is LNHDA and CDR2 is SQIVND in the germline V gene (reference sequence). This CDR3 comprises 14 residues. The trim removed 10 bases at V and 0 bases at J, leaving 7 bases unmatched. The chain's CDR3 is CATGHRGMNTEAFF. The CDR3 bases are TGTGCCACTGGTCACAGGGGGATGAACACTGAAGCTTTCTTT.

The V gene is TRBV10-2, the J gene TRBJ2-1; D is possibly TRBD1 (6 bases). Germline V gene data show CDR1 as WSHSY and CDR2 as SAAADI. The CDR3 has 13 amino acids. V shed 2 bases and J shed 7 bases, with 9 bases lying between them. CDR3 nucleotide sequence: TGCGCCAGCAGTGAGGATAGGGGGAATGAGCAGTTCTTC. This sequence encodes CASSEDRGNEQFF.

A single count supports this clone. CDR3 residues: CASSVGSPPHEQYF. The CDR3 bases are TGTGCCAGCAGCGTAGGCAGTCCCCCCCACGAGCAGTACTTC. The chain links TRBV9 to TRBJ2-7; D gene ambiguous. V was cut by 0 bases and J by 5 bases, with 12 bases left in between. Germline V gene data show CDR1 as SGDLS and CDR2 as YYNGEE. CDR3 size: 14 residues. The full variable domain, completed using reference TRBV9 and TRBJ2-7, is DSGVTQTPKHLITATGQRVTLRCSPRSGDLSVYWYQQSLDQGLQFLIQYYNGEERAKGNILERFSAQQFPDLHSELNLSSLELGDSALYFCASSVGSPPHEQYFGPGTRLTVT.